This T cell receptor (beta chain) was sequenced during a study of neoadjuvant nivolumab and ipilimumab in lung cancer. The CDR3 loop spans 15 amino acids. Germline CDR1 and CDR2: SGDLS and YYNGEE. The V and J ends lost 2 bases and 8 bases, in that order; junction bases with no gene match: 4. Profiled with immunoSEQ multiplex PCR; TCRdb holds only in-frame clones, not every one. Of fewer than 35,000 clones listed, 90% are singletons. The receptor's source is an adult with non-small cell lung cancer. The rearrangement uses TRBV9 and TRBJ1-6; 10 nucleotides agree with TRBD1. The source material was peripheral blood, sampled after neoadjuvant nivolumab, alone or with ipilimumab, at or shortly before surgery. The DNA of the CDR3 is TGTGCCAGCAGCGTGGGACAGGGGAGCGATTCACCCCTCCACTTT. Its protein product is CASSVGQGSDSPLHF.